One sample yielded the 18 T cell receptor beta chains listed below, sequenced in a study of shared clonotypes between healthy human individuals. Sequenced by immunoSEQ multiplex PCR; TCRdb stores in-frame clones only, minus some. Of roughly 2 million clones listed, around 95% are singletons. The material sequenced was naive CD4+ T cells sorted from blood. This sample's subset: CD45RA+ positively selected. The receptors come from a man aged 18 to 29 in good health.

V gene TRBV20-1 combines with J gene TRBJ1-3; D not certain. CDR1 and CDR2 (germline): DFQATT, SNEGSKA (reference sequence). The CDR3 spans 11 residues. Trimming removed 5 bases from V and 4 bases from J, with 6 bases in between. CDR3: CSADMGNTIYF. Here the CDR3 DNA reads TGCAGTGCTGATATGGGAAACACCATATATTTT.

The V gene is TRBV7-6, the J gene TRBJ2-2; D gene ambiguous. Per germline, CDR1 SGHVS and CDR2 FNYEAQ. The CDR3 has 16 amino acids. Trimming took 2 bases from V and 2 from J, leaving 12 bases between them. CDR3 protein: CASSLSYGRNTGELFF. In DNA, the CDR3 is TGTGCCAGCAGCTTATCGTACGGGCGCAACACCGGGGAGCTGTTTTTT.

This chain connects TRBV25-1 to TRBJ1-1; no reliable D call. The CDR3 spans 13 residues. V lost 2 bases and J lost 1, with 5 bases in between. Germline V gives CDR1 MGHDK, CDR2 SYGVNS. Here the CDR3 DNA reads TGTGCCAGCAGTGAAAGTAGGAACACTGAAGCTTTCTTT. The encoded protein is CASSESRNTEAFF.

In this sample, this clone turned up once. The gene calls are TRBV5-4 and TRBJ1-6; D is undetermined. V lost 4 bases, J lost 3 bases, and 14 bases lay in between. This CDR3 comprises 16 residues. In germline, CDR1 is SGHNT, CDR2 YYREEE (reference sequence). CDR3: CASSDQYGSYNSPLHF. CDR3 DNA sequence: TGTGCCAGCAGCGACCAATACGGGAGCTATAATTCACCCCTCCACTTT.

This clone was counted a few times. V usage is TRBV10-3 and J usage is TRBJ2-2; D possibly uses TRBD1 or TRBD2 (6 bases each). CDR1 and CDR2 (germline): ENHRY, SYGVKD. V was cut by 10 bases and J by 3 bases, with 18 bases left in between. The CDR3 runs to 15 residues. CDR3 bases: TGTGCCAGCTCCTTGACAGGAGGGGACACCGGGGAGCTGTTTTTT. Its protein is CASSLTGGDTGELFF.

This chain joins TRBV7-9 and TRBJ1-1; 8 bases align to TRBD1. The junction had 2 bases not matched to a gene; V was cut back by 3 bases and J by 5 bases. Germline V gene lookup returns CDR1 SEHNR and CDR2 FQNEAQ (reference sequence). This CDR3 is built from 13 residues. In DNA, the CDR3 is TGTGCCAGCAGCTTTACAGGGGGTACTGAAGCTTTCTTT. This sequence encodes CASSFTGGTEAFF.

This clone is a singleton in its sample. This sequence joins TRBV10-2 and TRBJ2-7, with D perhaps matching TRBD2 (5 bases). This CDR3 comprises 15 residues. The germline gives CDR1 WSHSY, CDR2 SAAADI. V lost 3 bases and J 0 bases, leaving 12 bases between the germline ends. Here the CDR3 DNA reads TGCGCCAGCAGTGAAATGAGGGCGACCTCCTACGAGCAGTACTTC. Translated: CASSEMRATSYEQYF.

Comment on this clone: The same CDR3 arises from other DNA sequences in this sample as well. V is TRBV5-1 and J is TRBJ2-3; 9 bases align to TRBD2. CDR3 size: 14 residues. CDR1 and CDR2 (germline): SGHRS, YFSETQ. The V gene end was trimmed by 4 bases and the J gene end by 6 bases; junction bases not matched to a gene: 6. This CDR3 reads CASSAGLATDTQYF. The CDR3 DNA follows: TGCGCCAGCAGCGCGGGACTAGCCACGGATACGCAGTATTTT.

This clone was seen more than once but under ten times. At the DNA level, this CDR3 is encoded by other sequences in the same sample as well. V and J are TRBV30 and TRBJ2-3, with D possibly TRBD2 on 5 matching bases. Germline values: CDR1 GTSNPN, CDR2 SVGIG (reference sequence). The CDR3 runs to 14 residues. The V gene lost 0 bases and the J gene lost 1 base, with 8 bases spanning the gap. The CDR3 sequence is CAWSVGSGTDTQYF. The CDR3 nucleotides read TGTGCCTGGAGTGTAGGTAGCGGCACAGATACGCAGTATTTT.

V gene TRBV7-9 combines with J gene TRBJ2-7; possibly TRBD2 for D (5 bases). V gave up 5 bases and J gave up 7 bases, with 18 bases separating them. This CDR3 is built from 14 residues. Per germline, CDR1 SEHNR and CDR2 FQNEAQ (reference sequence). DNA of the CDR3: TGTGCCAGCAGCGACGGACTGAAACTGGGGGAGCAGTACTTC. Amino acids: CASSDGLKLGEQYF.

This sequence joins TRBV18 and TRBJ1-1, with 9 positions matching TRBD1. The CDR3 contains 16 residues. With 8 bases clipped from V and 1 base from J, the junction kept 11 bases outside the gene matches. Germline values: CDR1 KGHSH, CDR2 LQKENI. The CDR3 sequence is CASHGQGPEGNTEAFF. The CDR3 DNA follows: TGTGCCAGCCATGGACAGGGGCCGGAGGGGAACACTGAAGCTTTCTTT.

DNA of the CDR3: TGTGCCAGCAGTCTAGGGGCGGGGGCACCTCCCAATGAGCAGTTCTTC. Translating gives CASSLGAGAPPNEQFF. The chain has TRBV28 and TRBJ2-1; a possible D gene is TRBD2 (7 bases). Per the germline V gene, CDR1 is MDHEN and CDR2 is SYDVKM. V gave up 5 bases and J gave up 6 bases, with 20 bases separating them. The CDR3 is made up of 16 amino acids.

Only a few counts were recorded for this clone. V and J are TRBV7-9 and TRBJ1-3; the D gene is possibly TRBD1 (5 bases). The CDR3 length is 15 residues. V lost 4 bases and J lost 3, with 13 bases in between. The germline CDR1 and CDR2 sequences are SEHNR and FQNEAQ (reference sequence). The CDR3 loop is CASSSSGTYGNTIYF. CDR3 DNA sequence: TGTGCCAGCAGCTCCTCCGGGACGTATGGAAACACCATATATTTT. Supplemented by reference TRBV7-9 and TRBJ1-3, the full variable domain reads DTGVSQNPRHKITKRGQNVTFRCDPISEHNRLYWYRQTLGQGPEFLTYFQNEAQLEKSRLLSDRFSAERPKGSFSTLEIQRTEQGDSAMYLCASSSSGTYGNTIYFGEGSWLTVV.

The chain is built from TRBV11-3 and TRBJ2-3, with D perhaps TRBD1 or TRBD2 (5 bases each). The germline CDR1 and CDR2 sequences are SGHNT and YENEEA. CDR3 size: 15 residues. Trimming pared 2 bases from V and 3 bases from J, leaving 12 bases between. The CDR3 nucleotides are TGTGCCAGCAGCTTAAGGGGATCGGGGACAGATACGCAGTATTTT. Protein: CASSLRGSGTDTQYF. The full variable domain, completed using reference TRBV11-3 and TRBJ2-3, is EAGVVQSPRYKIIEKKQPVAFWCNPISGHNTLYWYLQNLGQGPELLIRYENEEAVDDSQLPKDRFSAERLKGVDSTLKIQPAELGDSAVYLCASSLRGSGTDTQYFGPGTRLTVL.

The table lists this clone with a count of one. V and J are TRBV5-4 and TRBJ2-7, with D possibly TRBD1 on 6 matching bases. Trimming left V 3 bases short and J 3 bases short, with 13 bases between. The CDR3 is 14 amino acids. Germline CDR1 and CDR2: SGHNT and YYREEE (reference sequence). The CDR3 coding sequence is TGTGCCAGCAGCTACCGGGACAAGGACTACGAGCAGTACTTC. Amino acids: CASSYRDKDYEQYF.

This clone was picked up one time. The V gene is TRBV2, the J gene TRBJ2-3; D gene unclear. V was shortened by 1 base and J by 2 bases, with 10 bases between the two germline ends. Germline V gives CDR1 SNHLY, CDR2 FYNNEI. The CDR3 spans 15 residues. CDR3 nucleotide sequence: TGTGCCAGCAGTGAAGACCGGGCGTCCACAGATACGCAGTATTTT. Its protein is CASSEDRASTDTQYF.

This chain uses TRBV11-2 with TRBJ1-1; no clear D gene. The CDR3 length is 15 residues. CDR1 and CDR2 (germline): SGHAT, FQNNGV. Trimming removed 5 bases from V and 0 bases from J, with 13 bases in between. CDR3 residues: CASSRGFTLNTEAFF. The CDR3 region has the DNA TGTGCCAGCAGCCGAGGATTCACCTTGAACACTGAAGCTTTCTTT.

The chain combines TRBV5-4 with TRBJ2-7; 10 positions match TRBD2. CDR1 SGHNT and CDR2 YYREEE come from the germline V gene (reference sequence). The CDR3 sequence is 15 residues long. Trimming took 1 base from V and 2 from J; bases not matched to a gene: 3. The CDR3 loop reads CASSLLLAGAYEQYF. CDR3 coding DNA: TGTGCCAGCAGCTTGCTGCTAGCGGGGGCCTACGAGCAGTACTTC.